This T cell receptor beta chain appears in the sequencing data of a study of immune evolution from preneoplasia to lung adenocarcinoma. Study at large: HLA loss of heterozygosity: approximately 7.5% AIS, around 16% MIA, roughly 35% ADC, none AAH. Regarding the study as a whole: From normal lung to invasive adenocarcinoma, top clone frequencies appeared to decrease.

Patient tissue came from resections in Japan or China, 2014–2017. Each case's diagnosis was confirmed by two pathologists on H&E. The CDR3 loop spans 21 amino acids. Germline loops: CDR1 LNHDA, CDR2 SQIVND (reference sequence). Worth noting for this clone: Its target is unknown. Germline and junction disagree at one end, which may indicate a read error. Other DNA sequences within the sample encode an identical CDR3.

The table came from immunoSEQ multiplex PCR; TCRdb's copy has only in-frame clones and leaves some out. The table shows about 3,700 clones, with around 76% occurring only once. The receptor's source is a person aged 70 to 79 with invasive lung adenocarcinoma. The chain couples TRBV19 to TRBJ2-3; the match to TRBD2 covers 10 bases. The source material was FFPE invasive lung adenocarcinoma tissue. The CDR3 DNA sequence: TGTGCCAGTAGTATGGGACATCCGACAGGGGCCCTAGCGGGGGACACAGATACGCAATATTTT. This gives the protein CASSMGHPTGALAGDTDTQYF.